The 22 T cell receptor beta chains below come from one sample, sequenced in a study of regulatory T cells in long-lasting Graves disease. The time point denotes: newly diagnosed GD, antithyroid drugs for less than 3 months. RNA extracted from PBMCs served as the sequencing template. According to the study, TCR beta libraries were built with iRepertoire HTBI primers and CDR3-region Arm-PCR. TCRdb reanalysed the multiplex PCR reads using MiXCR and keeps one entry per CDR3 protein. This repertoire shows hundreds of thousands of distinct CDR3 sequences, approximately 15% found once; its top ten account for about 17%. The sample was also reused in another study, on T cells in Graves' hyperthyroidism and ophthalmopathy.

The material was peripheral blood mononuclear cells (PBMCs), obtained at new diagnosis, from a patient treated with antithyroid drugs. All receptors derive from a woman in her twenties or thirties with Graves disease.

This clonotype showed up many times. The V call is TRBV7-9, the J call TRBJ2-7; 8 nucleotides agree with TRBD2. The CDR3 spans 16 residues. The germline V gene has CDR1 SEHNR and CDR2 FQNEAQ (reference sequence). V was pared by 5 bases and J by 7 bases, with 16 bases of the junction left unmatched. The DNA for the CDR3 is TGTGCCAGCAGCCCGATGAGGGGACTAGGGCGTGAGGAGCAGTACTTC. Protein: CASSPMRGLGREEQYF.

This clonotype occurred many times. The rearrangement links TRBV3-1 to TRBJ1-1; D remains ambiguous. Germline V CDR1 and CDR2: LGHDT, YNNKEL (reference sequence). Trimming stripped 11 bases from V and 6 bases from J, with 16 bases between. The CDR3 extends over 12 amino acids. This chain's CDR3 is CASRGWWAEAFF. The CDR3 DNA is TGTGCCTCTCGCGGATGGTGGGCTGAAGCTTTCTTT.

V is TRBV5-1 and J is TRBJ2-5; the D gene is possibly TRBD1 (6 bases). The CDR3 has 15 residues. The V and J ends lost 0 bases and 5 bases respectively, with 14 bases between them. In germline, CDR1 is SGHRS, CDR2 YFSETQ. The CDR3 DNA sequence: TGCGCCAGCAGCTTGGTTGGTTTGGGGGCGGAGACCCAGTACTTC. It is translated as CASSLVGLGAETQYF.

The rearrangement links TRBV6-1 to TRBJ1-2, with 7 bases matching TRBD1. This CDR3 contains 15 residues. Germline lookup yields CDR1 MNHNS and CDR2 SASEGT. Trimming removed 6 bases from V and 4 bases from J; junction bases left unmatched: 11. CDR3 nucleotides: TGTGCCAGCAGGTATCCCGGGACAGACTTCTATGGCTACACCTTC. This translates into CASRYPGTDFYGYTF.

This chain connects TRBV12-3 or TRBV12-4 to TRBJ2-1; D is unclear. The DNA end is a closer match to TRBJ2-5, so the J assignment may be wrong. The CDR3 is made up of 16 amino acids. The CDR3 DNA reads TGTGCCAGCACCTCTTCGCAAGTAGGGTTTGGGGAGACCCAGTACTTC. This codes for CASTSSQVGFGETQYF.

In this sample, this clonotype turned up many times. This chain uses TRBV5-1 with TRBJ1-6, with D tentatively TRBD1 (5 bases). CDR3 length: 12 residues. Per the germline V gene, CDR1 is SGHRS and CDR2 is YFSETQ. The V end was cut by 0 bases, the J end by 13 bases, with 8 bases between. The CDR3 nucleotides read TGCGCCAGCAGCTTGGAAGGGGTCCCCCTCCACTTT. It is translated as CASSLEGVPLHF.

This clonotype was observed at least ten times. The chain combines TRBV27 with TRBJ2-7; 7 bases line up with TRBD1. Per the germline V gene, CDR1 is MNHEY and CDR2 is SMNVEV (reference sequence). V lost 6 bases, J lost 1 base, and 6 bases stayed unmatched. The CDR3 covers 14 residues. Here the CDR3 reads CASSRTGNSYEQYF. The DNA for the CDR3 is TGTGCCAGCAGCCGGACAGGTAATTCCTACGAGCAGTACTTC.

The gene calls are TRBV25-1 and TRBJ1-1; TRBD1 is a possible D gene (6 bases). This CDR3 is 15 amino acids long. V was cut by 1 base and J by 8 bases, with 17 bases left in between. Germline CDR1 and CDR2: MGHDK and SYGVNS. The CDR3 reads CASSESGQGNKEAFF. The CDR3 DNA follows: TGTGCCAGCAGTGAATCCGGGCAGGGGAATAAGGAAGCTTTCTTT.

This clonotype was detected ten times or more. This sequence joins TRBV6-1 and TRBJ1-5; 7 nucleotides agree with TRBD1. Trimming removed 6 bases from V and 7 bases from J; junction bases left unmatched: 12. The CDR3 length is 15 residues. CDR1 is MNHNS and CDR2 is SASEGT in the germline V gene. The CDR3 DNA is TGTGCCAGCAGATTGAAGGGGGCGGAAGACCAGCCCCAGCATTTT. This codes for CASRLKGAEDQPQHF.

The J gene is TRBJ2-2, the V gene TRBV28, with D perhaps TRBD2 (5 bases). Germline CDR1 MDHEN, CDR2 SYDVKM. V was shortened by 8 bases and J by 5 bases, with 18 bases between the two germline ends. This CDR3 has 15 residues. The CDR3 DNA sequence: TGTGCCAGCTCCGGGCACGGGGTTCGTACCGGGGAGCTGTTTTTT. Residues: CASSGHGVRTGELFF.

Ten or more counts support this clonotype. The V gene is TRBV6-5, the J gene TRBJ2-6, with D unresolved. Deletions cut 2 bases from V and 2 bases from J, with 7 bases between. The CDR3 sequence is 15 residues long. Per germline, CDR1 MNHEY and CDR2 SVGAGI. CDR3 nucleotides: TGTGCCAGCAGTTACAGGGAAACTGGGGCCAACGTCCTGACTTTC. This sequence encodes CASSYRETGANVLTF.

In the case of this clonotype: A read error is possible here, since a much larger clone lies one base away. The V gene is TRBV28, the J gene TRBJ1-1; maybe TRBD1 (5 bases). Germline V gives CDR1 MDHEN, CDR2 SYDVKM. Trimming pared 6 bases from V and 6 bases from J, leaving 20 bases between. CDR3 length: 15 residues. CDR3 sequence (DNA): TGTGCCAGCAGCGATTGGGACCTGGGAGACGCTGAAGCTTTCTTT. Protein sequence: CASSDWDLGDAEAFF.

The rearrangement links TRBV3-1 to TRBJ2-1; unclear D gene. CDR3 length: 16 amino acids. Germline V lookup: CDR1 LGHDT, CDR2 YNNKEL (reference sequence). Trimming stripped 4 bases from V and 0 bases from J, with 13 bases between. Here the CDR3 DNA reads TGTGCCAGCAGCCCCCGTTTCCAGAGCTCCTACAATGAGCAGTTCTTC. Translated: CASSPRFQSSYNEQFF.

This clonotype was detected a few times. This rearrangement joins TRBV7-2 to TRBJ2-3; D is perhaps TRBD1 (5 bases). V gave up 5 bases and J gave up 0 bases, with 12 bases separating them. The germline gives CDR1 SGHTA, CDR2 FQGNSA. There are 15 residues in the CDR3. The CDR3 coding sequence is TGTGCCAGCAGCCAACGGACATTTAGCACAGATACGCAGTATTTT. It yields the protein CASSQRTFSTDTQYF.

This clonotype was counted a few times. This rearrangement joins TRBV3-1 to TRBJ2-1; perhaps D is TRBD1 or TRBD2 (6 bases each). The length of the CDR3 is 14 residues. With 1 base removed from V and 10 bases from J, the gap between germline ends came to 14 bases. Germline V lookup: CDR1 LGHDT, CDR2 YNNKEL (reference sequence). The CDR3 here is CASSQALGGWEQFF. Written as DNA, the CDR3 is TGTGCCAGCAGCCAAGCATTGGGGGGCTGGGAGCAGTTCTTC.

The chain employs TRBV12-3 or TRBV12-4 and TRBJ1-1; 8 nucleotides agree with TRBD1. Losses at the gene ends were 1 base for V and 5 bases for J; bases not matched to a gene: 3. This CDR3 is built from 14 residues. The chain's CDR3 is CASSLGYRGTEAFF. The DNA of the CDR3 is TGTGCCAGCAGTTTAGGGTACAGGGGGACTGAAGCTTTCTTT.

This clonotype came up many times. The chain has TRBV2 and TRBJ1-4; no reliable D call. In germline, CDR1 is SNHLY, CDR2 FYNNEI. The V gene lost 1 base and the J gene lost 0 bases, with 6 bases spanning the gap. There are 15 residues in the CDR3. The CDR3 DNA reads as TGTGCCAGCAGTGAAGGAGGAGCAACTAATGAAAAACTGTTTTTT. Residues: CASSEGGATNEKLFF.

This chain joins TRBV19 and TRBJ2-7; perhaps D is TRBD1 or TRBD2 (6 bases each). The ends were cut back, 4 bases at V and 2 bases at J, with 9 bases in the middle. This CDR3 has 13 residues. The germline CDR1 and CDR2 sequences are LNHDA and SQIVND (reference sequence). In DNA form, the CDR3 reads TGTGCCAGTAGTAACGGGGGCCCCTACGAGCAGTACTTC. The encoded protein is CASSNGGPYEQYF.

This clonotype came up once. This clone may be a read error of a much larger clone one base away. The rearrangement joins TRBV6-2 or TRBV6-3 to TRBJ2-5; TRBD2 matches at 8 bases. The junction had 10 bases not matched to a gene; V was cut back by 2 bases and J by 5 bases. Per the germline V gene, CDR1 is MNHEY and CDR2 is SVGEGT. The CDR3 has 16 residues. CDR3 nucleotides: TGTGCCAGCAGTTACGGACTAGCCAAAAAAGGGGAGACCCAGTACTTC. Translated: CASSYGLAKKGETQYF.

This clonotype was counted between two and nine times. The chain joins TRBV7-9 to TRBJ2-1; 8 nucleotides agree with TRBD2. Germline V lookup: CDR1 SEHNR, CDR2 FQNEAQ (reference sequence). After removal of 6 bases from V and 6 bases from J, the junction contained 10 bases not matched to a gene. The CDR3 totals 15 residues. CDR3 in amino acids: CASSSGTSGTNEQFF. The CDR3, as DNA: TGTGCCAGCAGTTCCGGGACTAGTGGTACCAATGAGCAGTTCTTC.

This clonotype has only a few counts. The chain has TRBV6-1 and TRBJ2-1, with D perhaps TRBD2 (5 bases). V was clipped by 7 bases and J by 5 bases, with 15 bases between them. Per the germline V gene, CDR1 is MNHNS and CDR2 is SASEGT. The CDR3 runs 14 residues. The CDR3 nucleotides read TGTGCCAGCATAAGAGACACGGGGAACAATGAGCAGTTCTTC. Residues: CASIRDTGNNEQFF.

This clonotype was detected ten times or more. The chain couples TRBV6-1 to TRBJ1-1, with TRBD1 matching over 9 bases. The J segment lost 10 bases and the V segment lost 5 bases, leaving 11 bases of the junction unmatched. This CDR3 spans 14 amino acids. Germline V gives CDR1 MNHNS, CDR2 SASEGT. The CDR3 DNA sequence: TGTGCCAGCAGTCCCGGGACAGGGATAATTCGAGCTTTCTTT. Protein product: CASSPGTGIIRAFF.